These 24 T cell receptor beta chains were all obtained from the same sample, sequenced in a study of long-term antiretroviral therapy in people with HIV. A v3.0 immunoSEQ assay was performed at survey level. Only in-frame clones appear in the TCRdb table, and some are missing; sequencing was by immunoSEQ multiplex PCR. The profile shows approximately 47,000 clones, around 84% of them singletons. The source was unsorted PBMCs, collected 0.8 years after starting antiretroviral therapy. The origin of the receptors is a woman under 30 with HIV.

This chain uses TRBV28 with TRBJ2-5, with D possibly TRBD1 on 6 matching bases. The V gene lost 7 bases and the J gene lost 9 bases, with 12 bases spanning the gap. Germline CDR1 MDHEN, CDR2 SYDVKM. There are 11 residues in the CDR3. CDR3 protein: CASTEKGAQYF. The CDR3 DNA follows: TGTGCCAGCACCGAAAAGGGGGCCCAGTACTTC.

CDR3 sequence reads: CASSLGTGTSNQPQHF. CDR3 bases: TGCGCCAGCAGCTTGGGGACAGGGACGAGCAATCAGCCCCAGCATTTT. The chain employs TRBV5-1 and TRBJ1-5; 8 bases are a match to TRBD1. V was clipped by 0 bases and J by 1 base; unmatched bases: 3. In germline, CDR1 is SGHRS, CDR2 YFSETQ. This CDR3 has 16 amino acids.

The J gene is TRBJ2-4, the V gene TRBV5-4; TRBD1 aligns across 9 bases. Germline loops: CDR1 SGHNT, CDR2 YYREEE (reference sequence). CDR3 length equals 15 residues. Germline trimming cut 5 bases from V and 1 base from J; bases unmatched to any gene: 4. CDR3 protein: CASSNRGLAKNIQYF. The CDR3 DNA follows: TGTGCCAGCAGTAACAGGGGGCTGGCCAAAAACATTCAGTACTTC.

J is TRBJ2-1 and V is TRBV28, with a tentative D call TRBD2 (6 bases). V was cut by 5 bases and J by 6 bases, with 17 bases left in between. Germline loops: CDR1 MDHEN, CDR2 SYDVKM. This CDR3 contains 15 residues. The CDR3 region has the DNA TGTGCCAGCAGTCACTCTAGCGCCTCACCCAATGAGCAGTTCTTC. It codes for CASSHSSASPNEQFF.

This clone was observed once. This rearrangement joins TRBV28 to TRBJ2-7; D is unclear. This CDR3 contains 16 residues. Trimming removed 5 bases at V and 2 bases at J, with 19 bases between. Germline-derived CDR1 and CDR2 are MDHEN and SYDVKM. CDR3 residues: CASSPRSWRMPYEQYF. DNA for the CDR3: TGTGCCAGCAGTCCGCGGTCGTGGAGAATGCCCTACGAGCAGTACTTC.

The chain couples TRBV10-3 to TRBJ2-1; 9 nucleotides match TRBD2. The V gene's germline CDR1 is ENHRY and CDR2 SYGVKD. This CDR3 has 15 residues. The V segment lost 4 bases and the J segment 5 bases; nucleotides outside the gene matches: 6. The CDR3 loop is CAISVQREVHNEQFF. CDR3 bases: TGTGCCATCAGTGTACAGCGGGAGGTTCACAATGAGCAGTTCTTC.

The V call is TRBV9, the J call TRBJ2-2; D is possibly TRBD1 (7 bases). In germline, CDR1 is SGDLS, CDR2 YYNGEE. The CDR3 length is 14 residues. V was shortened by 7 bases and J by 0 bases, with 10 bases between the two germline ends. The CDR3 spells CASGGTANTGELFF. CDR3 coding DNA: TGTGCCAGCGGGGGGACAGCGAACACCGGGGAGCTGTTTTTT. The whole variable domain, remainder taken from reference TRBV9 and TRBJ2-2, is DSGVTQTPKHLITATGQRVTLRCSPRSGDLSVYWYQQSLDQGLQFLIQYYNGEERAKGNILERFSAQQFPDLHSELNLSSLELGDSALYFCASGGTANTGELFFGEGSRLTVL.

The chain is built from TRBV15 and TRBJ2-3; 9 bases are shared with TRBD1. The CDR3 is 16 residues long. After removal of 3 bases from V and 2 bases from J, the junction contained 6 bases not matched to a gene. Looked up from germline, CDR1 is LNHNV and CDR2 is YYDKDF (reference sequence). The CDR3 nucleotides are TGTGCCACCAGCAGCCCGGGACAGGGTGACACAGATACGCAGTATTTT. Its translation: CATSSPGQGDTDTQYF.

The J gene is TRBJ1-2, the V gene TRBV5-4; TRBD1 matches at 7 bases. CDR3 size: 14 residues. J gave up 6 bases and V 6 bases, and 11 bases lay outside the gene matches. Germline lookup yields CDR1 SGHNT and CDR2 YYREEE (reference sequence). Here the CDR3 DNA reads TGTGCCAGCACCCAGACGTACAGGGGCGATGGCTACACCTTC. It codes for CASTQTYRGDGYTF.

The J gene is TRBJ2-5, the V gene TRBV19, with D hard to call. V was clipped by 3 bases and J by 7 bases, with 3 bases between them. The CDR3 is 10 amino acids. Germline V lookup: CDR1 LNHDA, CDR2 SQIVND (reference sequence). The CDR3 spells CASSMGTQYF. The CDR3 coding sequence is TGTGCCAGTAGTATGGGGACCCAGTACTTC.

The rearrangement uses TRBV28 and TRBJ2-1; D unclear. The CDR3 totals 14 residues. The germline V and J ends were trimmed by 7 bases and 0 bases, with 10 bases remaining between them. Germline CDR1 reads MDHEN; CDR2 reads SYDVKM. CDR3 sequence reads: CASNGFSSYNEQFF. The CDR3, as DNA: TGTGCCAGCAACGGCTTTAGCTCCTACAATGAGCAGTTCTTC.

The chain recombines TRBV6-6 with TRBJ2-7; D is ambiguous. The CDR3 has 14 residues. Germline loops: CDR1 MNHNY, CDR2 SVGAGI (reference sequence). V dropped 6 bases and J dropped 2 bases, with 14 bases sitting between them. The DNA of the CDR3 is TGTGCCAGCAGGGTCAGCCTGCGAACCTACGAGCAGTACTTC. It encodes CASRVSLRTYEQYF.

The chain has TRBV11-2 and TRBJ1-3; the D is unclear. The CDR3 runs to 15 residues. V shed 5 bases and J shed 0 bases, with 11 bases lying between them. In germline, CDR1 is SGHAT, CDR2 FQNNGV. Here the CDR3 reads CASSTPGSSGNTIYF. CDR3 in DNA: TGTGCCAGCAGCACCCCTGGGAGCTCTGGAAACACCATATATTTT. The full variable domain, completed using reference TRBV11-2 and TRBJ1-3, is EAGVAQSPRYKIIEKRQSVAFWCNPISGHATLYWYQQILGQGPKLLIQFQNNGVVDDSQLPKDRFSAERLKGVDSTLKIQPAKLEDSAVYLCASSTPGSSGNTIYFGEGSWLTVV.

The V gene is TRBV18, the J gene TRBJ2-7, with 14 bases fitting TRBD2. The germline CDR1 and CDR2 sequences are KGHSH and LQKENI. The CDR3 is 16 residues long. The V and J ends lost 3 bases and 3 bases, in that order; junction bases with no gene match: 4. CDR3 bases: TGTGCCAGCTCACCCGGGACTAGCGGGAGCCGCTACGAGCAGTACTTC. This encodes CASSPGTSGSRYEQYF.

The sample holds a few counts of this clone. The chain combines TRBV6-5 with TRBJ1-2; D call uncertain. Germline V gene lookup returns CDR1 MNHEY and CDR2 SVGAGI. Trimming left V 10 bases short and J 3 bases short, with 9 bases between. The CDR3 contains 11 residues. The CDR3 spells CATYRDYGYTF. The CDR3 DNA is TGTGCCACCTACCGGGACTATGGCTACACCTTC.

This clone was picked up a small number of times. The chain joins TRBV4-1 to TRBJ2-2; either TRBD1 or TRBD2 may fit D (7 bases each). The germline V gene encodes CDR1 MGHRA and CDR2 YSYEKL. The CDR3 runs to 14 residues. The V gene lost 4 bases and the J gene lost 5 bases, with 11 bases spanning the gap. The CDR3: CASSLRGGTGELFF. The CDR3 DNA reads TGCGCCAGCAGCCTCAGGGGGGGGACCGGGGAGCTGTTTTTT.

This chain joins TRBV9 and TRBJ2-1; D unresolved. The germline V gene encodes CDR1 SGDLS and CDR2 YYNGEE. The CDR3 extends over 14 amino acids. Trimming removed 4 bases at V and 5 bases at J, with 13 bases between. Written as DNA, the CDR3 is TGTGCCAGCAGCTCCAGAACTCAACACAATGAGCAGTTCTTC. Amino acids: CASSSRTQHNEQFF. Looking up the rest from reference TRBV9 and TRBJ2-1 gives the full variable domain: DSGVTQTPKHLITATGQRVTLRCSPRSGDLSVYWYQQSLDQGLQFLIQYYNGEERAKGNILERFSAQQFPDLHSELNLSSLELGDSALYFCASSSRTQHNEQFFGPGTRLTVL.

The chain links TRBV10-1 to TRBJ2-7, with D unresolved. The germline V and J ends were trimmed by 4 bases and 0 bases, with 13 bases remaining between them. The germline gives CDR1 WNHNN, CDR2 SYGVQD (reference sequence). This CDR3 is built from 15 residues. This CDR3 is CASSAKMAVSYEQYF. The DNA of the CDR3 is TGCGCCAGCAGTGCGAAGATGGCGGTCTCCTACGAGCAGTACTTC.

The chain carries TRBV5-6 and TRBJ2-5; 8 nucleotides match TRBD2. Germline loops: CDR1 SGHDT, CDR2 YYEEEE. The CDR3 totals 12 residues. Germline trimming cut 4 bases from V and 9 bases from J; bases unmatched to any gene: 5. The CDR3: CASSPGGNPQYF. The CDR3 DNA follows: TGTGCCAGCAGCCCGGGGGGGAACCCCCAGTACTTC.

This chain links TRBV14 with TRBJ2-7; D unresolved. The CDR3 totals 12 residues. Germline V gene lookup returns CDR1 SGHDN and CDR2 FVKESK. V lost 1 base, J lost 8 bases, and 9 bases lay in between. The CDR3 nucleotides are TGTGCCAGCAGCCAAGCCTTTGCGAAGCAGTACTTC. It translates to CASSQAFAKQYF.

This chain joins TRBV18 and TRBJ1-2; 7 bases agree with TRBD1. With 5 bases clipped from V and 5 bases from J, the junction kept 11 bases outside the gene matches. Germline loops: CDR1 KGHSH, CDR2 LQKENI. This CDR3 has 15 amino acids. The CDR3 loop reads CASSDGTASLYGYTF. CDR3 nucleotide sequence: TGTGCCAGCTCAGACGGGACAGCTTCGCTTTATGGCTACACCTTC.

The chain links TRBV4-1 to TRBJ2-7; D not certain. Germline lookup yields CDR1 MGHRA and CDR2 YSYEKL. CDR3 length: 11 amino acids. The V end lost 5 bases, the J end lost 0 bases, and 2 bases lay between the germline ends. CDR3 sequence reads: CASSDSYEQYF. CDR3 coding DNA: TGCGCCAGCAGCGACTCCTACGAGCAGTACTTC.

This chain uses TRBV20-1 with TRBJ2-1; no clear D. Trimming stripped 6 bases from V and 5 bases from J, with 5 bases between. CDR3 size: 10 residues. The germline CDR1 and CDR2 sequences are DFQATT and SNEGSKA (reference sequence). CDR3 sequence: CSASHNEQFF. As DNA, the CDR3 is TGCAGTGCGTCACACAATGAGCAGTTCTTC.

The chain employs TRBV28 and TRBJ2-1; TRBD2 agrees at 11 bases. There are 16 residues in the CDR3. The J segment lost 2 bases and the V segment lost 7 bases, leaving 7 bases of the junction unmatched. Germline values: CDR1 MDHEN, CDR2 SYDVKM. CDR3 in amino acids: CASTPSTSGAYNEQFF. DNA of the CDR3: TGTGCCAGCACCCCTTCGACTAGCGGGGCCTACAATGAGCAGTTCTTC.